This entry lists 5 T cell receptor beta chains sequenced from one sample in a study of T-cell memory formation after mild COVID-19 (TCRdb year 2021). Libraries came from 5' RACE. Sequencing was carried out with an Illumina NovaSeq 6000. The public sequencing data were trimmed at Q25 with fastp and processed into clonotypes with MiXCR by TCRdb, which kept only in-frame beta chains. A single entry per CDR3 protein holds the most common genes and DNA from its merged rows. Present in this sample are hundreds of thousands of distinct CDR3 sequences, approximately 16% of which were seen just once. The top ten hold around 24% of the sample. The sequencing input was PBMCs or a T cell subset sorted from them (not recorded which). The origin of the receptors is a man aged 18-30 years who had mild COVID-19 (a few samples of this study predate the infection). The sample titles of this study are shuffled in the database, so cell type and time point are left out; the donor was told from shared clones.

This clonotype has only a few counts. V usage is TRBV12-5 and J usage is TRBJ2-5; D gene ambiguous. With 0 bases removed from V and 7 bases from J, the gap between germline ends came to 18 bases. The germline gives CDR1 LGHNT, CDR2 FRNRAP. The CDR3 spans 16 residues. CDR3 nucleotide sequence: TGTGCTAGTGGTTTGGTACTGAGAGCCCGCACGGGGACCCAGTACTTC. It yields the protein CASGLVLRARTGTQYF.

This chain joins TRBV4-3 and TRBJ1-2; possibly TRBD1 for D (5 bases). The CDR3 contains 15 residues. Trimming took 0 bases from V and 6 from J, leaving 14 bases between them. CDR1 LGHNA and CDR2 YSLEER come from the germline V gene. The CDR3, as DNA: TGCGCCAGCAGCCAAGACGGGCGGGGCGCAAATGGCTACACCTTC. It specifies CASSQDGRGANGYTF.

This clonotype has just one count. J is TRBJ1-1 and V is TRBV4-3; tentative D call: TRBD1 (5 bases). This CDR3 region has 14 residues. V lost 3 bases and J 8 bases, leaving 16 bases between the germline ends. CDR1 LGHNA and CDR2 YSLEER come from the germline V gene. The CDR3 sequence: CASSQILGHLEAFF. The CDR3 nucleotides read TGCGCCAGCAGCCAGATTCTCGGACACCTAGAAGCTTTCTTT.

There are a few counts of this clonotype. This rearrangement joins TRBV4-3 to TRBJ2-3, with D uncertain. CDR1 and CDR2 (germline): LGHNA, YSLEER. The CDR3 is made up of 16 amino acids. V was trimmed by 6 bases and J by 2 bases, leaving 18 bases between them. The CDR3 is CASSHNYLRYTDTQYF. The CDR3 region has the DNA TGCGCCAGCAGTCATAACTACCTCAGGTACACAGATACGCAGTATTTT.

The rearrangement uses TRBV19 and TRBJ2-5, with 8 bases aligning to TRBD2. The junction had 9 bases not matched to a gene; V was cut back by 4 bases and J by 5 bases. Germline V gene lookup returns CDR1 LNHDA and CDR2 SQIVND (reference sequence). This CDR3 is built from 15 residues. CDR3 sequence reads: CASSTPGGASETQYF. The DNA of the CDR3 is TGTGCCAGTAGTACCCCCGGGGGGGCCTCGGAGACCCAGTACTTC.